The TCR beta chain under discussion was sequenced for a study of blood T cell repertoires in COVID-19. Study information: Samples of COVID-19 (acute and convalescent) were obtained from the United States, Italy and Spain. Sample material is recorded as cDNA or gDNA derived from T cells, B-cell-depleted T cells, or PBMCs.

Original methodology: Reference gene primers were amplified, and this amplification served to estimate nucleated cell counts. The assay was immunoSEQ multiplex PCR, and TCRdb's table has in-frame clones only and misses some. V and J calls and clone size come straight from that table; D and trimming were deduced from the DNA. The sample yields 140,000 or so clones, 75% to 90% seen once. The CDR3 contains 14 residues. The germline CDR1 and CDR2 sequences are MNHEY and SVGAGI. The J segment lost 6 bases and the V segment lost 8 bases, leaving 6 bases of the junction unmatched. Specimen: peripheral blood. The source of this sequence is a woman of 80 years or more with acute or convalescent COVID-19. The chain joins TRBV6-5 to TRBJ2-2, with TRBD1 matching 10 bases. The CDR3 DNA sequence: TGTGCCAGCCGGGACAGGGGTTTAGCCGGGGAGCTGTTTTTT. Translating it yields CASRDRGLAGELFF.